The 14 T cell receptor beta chains listed next were all sequenced from one sample in a study of blood T cell repertoires in COVID-19 (dated by TCRdb to 2019 to 2021). The library relied on the immunoSEQ multiplex PCR assay. TCRdb took this table from immuneACCESS and kept in-frame rearrangements with V and J called. Such tables lack part of the clones; where checked against another copy, unresolved V genes explain under half of the gap, and the rest is unexplained. In this sample the table shows about 100,000 clones, about 91% of which occur a single time. Approximately 5% of the sample lies in the top ten. Sequenced input: peripheral blood. The source of these receptors is a human donor in a cohort sampled during active COVID-19.

The rearrangement joins TRBV7-6 to TRBJ2-1; the D gene is possibly TRBD1 (6 bases). The CDR3 consists of 14 residues. Trimming stripped 3 bases from V and 6 bases from J, with 12 bases between. Per germline, CDR1 SGHVS and CDR2 FNYEAQ. The CDR3 nucleotides read TGTGCCAGCAGCTTGGGACAATATTCCAATGAGCAGTTCTTC. Its translation: CASSLGQYSNEQFF.

Only a few counts were recorded for this clone. V gene TRBV6-6 combines with J gene TRBJ2-7; TRBD1 might be the D (6 bases). The CDR3 spans 15 residues. The ends were cut back, 6 bases at V and 0 bases at J, with 15 bases in the middle. CDR1 and CDR2 from the germline V gene are MNHNY and SVGAGI (reference sequence). The CDR3: CASRPVRDNSYEQYF. CDR3 coding DNA: TGTGCCAGCAGACCCGTCCGGGACAACTCCTACGAGCAGTACTTC.

J is TRBJ2-2 and V is TRBV6-2 or TRBV6-3; D may be TRBD2 (5 bases). Germline values: CDR1 MNHEY, CDR2 SVGEGT. CDR3 length: 15 amino acids. The V and J ends lost 2 bases and 5 bases respectively, with 12 bases between them. This chain's CDR3 is CASSYGVSETGELFF. CDR3 nucleotide sequence: TGTGCCAGCAGTTACGGGGTTAGCGAAACCGGGGAGCTGTTTTTT.

In its sample, this clone was seen once. J is TRBJ2-2 and V is TRBV7-3, with D unresolved. Between the trimmed V and J ends, which lost 3 bases and 5 bases, there was a span of 7 bases. The CDR3 length is 13 residues. Per germline, CDR1 SGHTA and CDR2 FQGTGA. In DNA, the CDR3 is TGTGCCAGCAGCTTGGCAGAAACCGGGGAGCTGTTTTTT. Translation: CASSLAETGELFF.

V is TRBV9 and J is TRBJ1-3; 7 nucleotides line up with TRBD1. V trimming: 3 bases; J trimming: 3 bases; junction bases outside the gene matches: 18. Looked up from germline, CDR1 is SGDLS and CDR2 is YYNGEE. There are 19 residues in the CDR3. CDR3 in amino acids: CASSDRLPRQGKSGNTIYF. The CDR3 DNA follows: TGTGCCAGCAGCGACCGCTTACCTCGACAGGGAAAGAGTGGAAACACCATATATTTT.

The chain links TRBV5-1 to TRBJ1-6, with D unclear. CDR3 length: 23 amino acids. CDR1 and CDR2 (germline): SGHRS, YFSETQ. The germline V and J ends were trimmed by 4 bases and 10 bases, with 42 bases remaining between them. The CDR3 DNA reads TGCGCCAGCAGCCCCCTCTTTTCCCGCCAGCTTTTGCGGGGTGGCCGGCTTCGCTCACCCCTCCACTTT. Its translation: CASSPLFSRQLLRGGRLRSPLHF. Supplemented by reference TRBV5-1 and TRBJ1-6, the full variable domain reads KAGVTQTPRYLIKTRGQQVTLSCSPISGHRSVSWYQQTPGQGLQFLFEYFSETQRNKGNFPGRFSGRQFSNSRSEMNVSTLELGDSALYLCASSPLFSRQLLRGGRLRSPLHFGNGTRLTVT.

This chain connects TRBV10-3 to TRBJ2-7; D possibly corresponds to TRBD1 (6 bases). This CDR3 spans 13 amino acids. The germline V gene has CDR1 ENHRY and CDR2 SYGVKD. Trimming removed 7 bases at V and 5 bases at J, with 15 bases between. In DNA form, the CDR3 reads TGTGCCATCACCGGACAGCCCCCGGACGAGCAGTACTTC. Encoded protein: CAITGQPPDEQYF.

This rearrangement joins TRBV2 to TRBJ2-2; TRBD1 agrees at 7 bases. CDR1 is SNHLY, CDR2 FYNNEI, per germline. The CDR3 extends over 14 amino acids. V lost 4 bases and J lost 4; bases outside the gene matches: 3. The DNA for the CDR3 is TGTGCCAGCAGTGTAAGGGGGCGCACCGGGGAGCTGTTTTTT. This codes for CASSVRGRTGELFF.

The chain carries TRBV4-1 and TRBJ2-1; 8 bases are shared with TRBD2. The CDR3 has 15 amino acids. Looked up from germline, CDR1 is MGHRA and CDR2 is YSYEKL. The trim removed 5 bases at V and 7 bases at J, leaving 10 bases unmatched. Here the CDR3 DNA reads TGCGCCAGCAGCAGTTCGAGCGGGAGAACAAATGAGCAGTTCTTC. Translating gives CASSSSSGRTNEQFF.

The chain has TRBV3-1 (or the pseudogene TRBV3-2) and TRBJ1-1; no clear D gene. The CDR3 consists of 14 residues. V lost 3 bases and J lost 5, with 13 bases in between. Germline loops: CDR1 LGHDT, CDR2 YNNKEL (reference sequence). Here the CDR3 reads CASSQGGGPTEAFF. For the CDR3, the DNA is TGTGCCAGCAGCCAGGGCGGAGGCCCAACTGAAGCTTTCTTT.

This sequence joins TRBV9 and TRBJ1-6; 9 bases align to TRBD1. The CDR3 sequence is 14 residues long. Germline-derived CDR1 and CDR2 are SGDLS and YYNGEE. V gave up 5 bases and J gave up 6 bases; unmatched junction bases: 3. CDR3 sequence reads: CASSGQGSNSPLHF. The DNA for the CDR3 is TGTGCCAGCAGTGGACAGGGGTCTAATTCACCCCTCCACTTT.

The rearrangement links TRBV28 to TRBJ1-1; D not resolved. With 7 bases removed from V and 2 bases from J, the gap between germline ends came to 14 bases. Germline V gives CDR1 MDHEN, CDR2 SYDVKM. The CDR3 is 14 residues long. The CDR3 DNA reads as TGTGCCAGCACCTTATTGGGCGACAACACTGAAGCTTTCTTT. This encodes CASTLLGDNTEAFF.

In DNA form, the CDR3 reads TGTGCCAGCAGCTCCTCCTCCTCAGCGGGAGGGCCTCAGGTTAATGAGCAGTTCTTC. Translating it yields CASSSSSSAGGPQVNEQFF. The V call is TRBV28, the J call TRBJ2-1; 10 bases fit TRBD2. The CDR3 spans 19 residues. J was trimmed by 7 bases and V by 6 bases; bases with no gene match: 21. Germline CDR1 MDHEN, CDR2 SYDVKM.

V gene TRBV7-3 combines with J gene TRBJ2-3; possibly TRBD1 for D (6 bases). The V gene lost 4 bases and the J gene lost 3 bases, with 8 bases spanning the gap. Germline loops: CDR1 SGHTA, CDR2 FQGTGA. The CDR3 runs to 13 residues. CDR3 bases: TGTGCCAGCAGCTCCAGGGGTACAGATACGCAGTATTTT. Translating it yields CASSSRGTDTQYF. Filled out from reference TRBV7-3 and TRBJ2-3, the complete variable domain reads GAGVSQTPSNKVTEKGKYVELRCDPISGHTALYWYRQSLGQGPEFLIYFQGTGAADDSGLPNDRFFAVRPEGSVSTLKIQRTERGDSAVYLCASSSRGTDTQYFGPGTRLTVL.